This T cell receptor beta chain was found in a study of cytomegalovirus exposure and HLA in healthy donors. PCR involved 60 Vbeta and 13 Jbeta primers. Assay used: immunoSEQ multiplex PCR; TCRdb lists only in-frame clones, some missing. The sample lists approximately 150,000 clones; over 65% were seen once. The CDR3 runs 13 residues. The V end was cut by 6 bases, the J end by 5 bases, with 13 bases between. Germline-derived CDR1 and CDR2 are MNHEY and SVGAGI. What was sequenced was PBMCs. The receptor comes from a woman in her thirties or forties in good health and CMV-seropositive. The chain couples TRBV6-5 to TRBJ1-1, with D possibly TRBD1 on 5 matching bases. The CDR3, as DNA: TGTGCCAGCAGAACCATTGGGGGGACTGAAGCTTTCTTT. Its protein is CASRTIGGTEAFF.